This T cell receptor (beta chain) was captured in a study of cytomegalovirus exposure and HLA in healthy donors. Overall study context: Of 398 genotyped donors, more than 70% clustered with self-reported Caucasian donors.

Primers for the PCR totalled 60 Vbeta and 13 Jbeta. Some clones are missing from TCRdb's copy, which holds only in-frame ones; the method was immunoSEQ multiplex PCR. Here the sample spans around 120,000 clones, 73% being singletons. This CDR3 spans 17 amino acids. Unmatched junction bases numbered 9, after V lost 1 base and J lost 5 bases. The germline gives CDR1 SGHVS, CDR2 FQNEAQ. Turning to this clone: No antigen is known for it.

General observations from the study: In a later analysis, donors in an Asian-associated ancestry cluster reportedly had fewer N-insertions in productive TCRs than the cohort mean. Prior analysis indicated that the majority of TCR beta V segments exhibited productivity approximately 87% or approximately 30% of the time.

The chain links TRBV7-8 to TRBJ2-5; TRBD2 matches at 11 bases. The receptor comes from a middle-aged woman in good health and CMV-seronegative. The sequenced sample was PBMCs. As DNA, the CDR3 is TGTGCCAGCAGCTTAGAGGACGGACTAGCGGGTTTCGAGACCCAGTACTTC. It is translated as CASSLEDGLAGFETQYF.